These T cell receptor beta chains were read from a single sample in a study of cytomegalovirus exposure and HLA in healthy donors. The table came from immunoSEQ multiplex PCR; TCRdb's copy has only in-frame clones and leaves some out. This table holds about 150,000 clones, roughly 70% found once. Sequenced input: PBMCs. Source of these receptors: a man aged 25-45 years in good health and CMV-seronegative. Both conserved end residues are part of each CDR3. D genes are given only for firm matches. Size is omitted from some rows. Given values are once, few, many or a class for expanded clones.

CDR3 DNA,CDR3 protein,V gene,J gene,clone size,D gene
TGTGCCAGCAGCACTGGGACTAGCGGGAATACAGATACGCAGTATTTT,CASSTGTSGNTDTQYF,TRBV2,TRBJ2-3,few,TRBD2
TGTGCCAGCAGCGAGATTAGCGGGACCCACTACAATGAGCAGTTCTTC,CASSEISGTHYNEQFF,TRBV9,TRBJ2-1,-,TRBD2
TGCGCCAGCAGCATGCAAGATACCAAAAACAGTCAGTACTTC,CASSMQDTKNSQYF,TRBV5-1,TRBJ2-4,-,-
TGTGCCAGCAGTTTAGCGCGTGGGGGGGGTCAGACCCAGTACTTC,CASSLARGGGQTQYF,TRBV28,TRBJ2-5,-,TRBD2
TGTGCCAGCAGCCGACAGGGGGACACTGAAGCTTTCTTT,CASSRQGDTEAFF,TRBV7-9,TRBJ1-1,few,TRBD1
TGCGCCAGCAGCTTGGGGGGAGACGAGCAGTACTTC,CASSLGGDEQYF,TRBV5-1,TRBJ2-7,-,-
TGTGCCAGCAGCTCTCAGGGTGGGGCCTACGAGCAGTACTTC,CASSSQGGAYEQYF,TRBV7-2,TRBJ2-7,-,-
TGTGCCTGGAGCGTCGACAAGAACACTGAAGCTTTCTTT,CAWSVDKNTEAFF,TRBV30,TRBJ1-1,-,-
TGTGCCAGCAGTGGACTAGCGGGCGTCCACAATGAGCAGTTCTTC,CASSGLAGVHNEQFF,TRBV2,TRBJ2-1,once,TRBD2
TGCGCCAGCAGCGCCGGGGGGGAAGAGACCCAGTACTTC,CASSAGGEETQYF,TRBV5-1,TRBJ2-5,-,TRBD2
TGTGCCAGCAGCCAAGGAGGGGGGTCAGCGGGAATTGGAGAAAAACTGTTTTTT,CASSQGGGSAGIGEKLFF,TRBV4-2,TRBJ1-4,once,-
TGTGCCAGTAGGACCCACCGCGGAGGAGAGACCCAGTACTTC,CASRTHRGGETQYF,TRBV19,TRBJ2-5,-,-
TGTGCCAGCAGCCCGGGTGGCGTCGACACCATATATTTT,CASSPGGVDTIYF,TRBV4-2,TRBJ1-3,-,-
TGTGCCAGCGGAGGGCAGCCAATTTTGGGAAACACCATATATTTT,CASGGQPILGNTIYF,TRBV2,TRBJ1-3,few,-
TGTGCCAGCAGCGGGACAGGGAGGACTGGGGCCAACGGCCTGACTTTC,CASSGTGRTGANGLTF,TRBV4-2,TRBJ2-6,few,TRBD1
TGTGCCAGCAGCTTATACAGGGACAATGAAAAACTGTTTTTT,CASSLYRDNEKLFF,TRBV7-9,TRBJ1-4,-,-
TGCGCCAGCAGCCAAGGAGCGGGGGTAAATGAGCAGTTCTTC,CASSQGAGVNEQFF,TRBV4-1,TRBJ2-1,once,TRBD2
TGCGCCAGCAGCTTAAACAGGGGTCGAACTGAAGCTTTCTTT,CASSLNRGRTEAFF,TRBV5-1,TRBJ1-1,-,TRBD1
TGTGCCAGCAGTGAACAGGGGGCTGCAGGGGGAGATACGCAGTATTTT,CASSEQGAAGGDTQYF,TRBV2,TRBJ2-3,once,TRBD1
TGTGCCAGCAGCTTATTCGGGACAGGGTCGGAATCACCCCTCCACTTT,CASSLFGTGSESPLHF,TRBV7-2,TRBJ1-6,-,TRBD1
TGTGCCAGCTCACCACCTGGTCAGGCGGGAGGGTCTAATGAGCAGTTCTTC,CASSPPGQAGGSNEQFF,TRBV18,TRBJ2-1,once,TRBD2
TGTGCCAGCCTCGGGACAGGTGTACGGCACACTGAAGCTTTCTTT,CASLGTGVRHTEAFF,TRBV19,TRBJ1-1,-,TRBD1
TGTGCCATCAGTGAGACGACTAGCGGGGGTAATGAGCAGTTCTTC,CAISETTSGGNEQFF,TRBV10-3,TRBJ2-1,-,TRBD2
TGTGCCAGTAGCGACCGGGCAGGGGCGAACACCGGGGAGCTGTTTTTT,CASSDRAGANTGELFF,TRBV19,TRBJ2-2,few,-
TGCGCCAGCAGCTTTCTGACAGGGAATGAAAAACTGTTTTTT,CASSFLTGNEKLFF,TRBV4-1,TRBJ1-4,once,TRBD1
TGTGCCAGCAGCTTAAGAGGGATCTCTGAAGCTTTCTTT,CASSLRGISEAFF,TRBV7-2,TRBJ1-1,-,-
TGTGCCAGCAGCCCCCGGGGTAGCGGAAAGGGAGATGAGCAGTTCTTC,CASSPRGSGKGDEQFF,TRBV7-9,TRBJ2-1,-,-
TGTGCCATCAGTGCCGGACTAGCGGGAAACGAGCAGTACTTC,CAISAGLAGNEQYF,TRBV10-3,TRBJ2-7,-,TRBD2
TGTGCCAGCAGTATACAGGGGGGTGACAATCAGCCCCAGCATTTT,CASSIQGGDNQPQHF,TRBV6-1,TRBJ1-5,-,TRBD1
TGTGCCATCAGTGAGAGGGGCTCCGGAAACACCATATATTTT,CAISERGSGNTIYF,TRBV10-3,TRBJ1-3,-,-
TGTGCCAGCAGCGAGCCGACAGGGAATGAGCAGTTCTTC,CASSEPTGNEQFF,TRBV9,TRBJ2-1,-,TRBD1
TGTGCCAGCAGCTTACTTGCGGGGGGGCCGAATGAGCAGTTCTTC,CASSLLAGGPNEQFF,TRBV11-2,TRBJ2-1,-,TRBD2
TGTGCCAGCAGTTTACCACAGGGGGGGGAGTACTTC,CASSLPQGGEYF,TRBV28,TRBJ2-7,-,-
TGTGCCAGTACCCCTTCGACCGGGATTGACTATGGCTACACCTTC,CASTPSTGIDYGYTF,TRBV19,TRBJ1-2,-,-
TGTGCCAGCAGTGCCAGGGGCCGCGGTCTCTACGAGCAGTACTTC,CASSARGRGLYEQYF,TRBV28,TRBJ2-7,few,-
TGTGCCAGCAGCTTAATGAAGAGCGAGCAGTACTTC,CASSLMKSEQYF,TRBV13,TRBJ2-7,once,-
TGTGCCAGCTCACCAGGAGGGGGCTTTAGCGAGCAGTACTTC,CASSPGGGFSEQYF,TRBV18,TRBJ2-7,once,-
TGCGCCAGCAGCTTGATGGGAGACCCTAGCACAGATACGCAGTATTTT,CASSLMGDPSTDTQYF,TRBV5-1,TRBJ2-3,-,-
TGTGCCAGCAGCCGACACAGGGTCGACGGCTACACCTTC,CASSRHRVDGYTF,TRBV5-6,TRBJ1-2,-,-
TGTGCCACCAGCAGGGGGAGCGGGGGGAAGGCCGGGGAGCTGTTTTTT,CATSRGSGGKAGELFF,TRBV15,TRBJ2-2,-,TRBD2
TGTGCCAGCAGCCGACGAGGGTCCGGAAACACCATATATTTT,CASSRRGSGNTIYF,TRBV7-8,TRBJ1-3,few,-
TGTGCCAGTACCCACTATTCCCCGACGGAAAACATTCAGTACTTC,CASTHYSPTENIQYF,TRBV19,TRBJ2-4,-,-
TGTGCCATCAGCACAGGGGTGATAACAGATACGCAGTATTTT,CAISTGVITDTQYF,TRBV10-3,TRBJ2-3,-,TRBD1
TGTGCCAGTAGTAACCCCGGGGGTAGCGTTCACAATGAGCAGTTCTTC,CASSNPGGSVHNEQFF,TRBV19,TRBJ2-1,-,-
TGTGCCAGCAGTTTGCGATCCCCGGGACAGAACTTC,CASSLRSPGQNF,TRBV5-6,TRBJ2-5,-,TRBD1
TGTGCCAGCAGTGCCGGAACAGGGTTTAACGAGCAGTACTTC,CASSAGTGFNEQYF,TRBV2,TRBJ2-7,-,-
TGTGCCAGCAGCTCTACAGGGGGCTCCTACAATGAGCAGTTCTTC,CASSSTGGSYNEQFF,TRBV5-4,TRBJ2-1,-,TRBD1
TGTGCCAGCAGCCAGGAATATGGCTACACCTTC,CASSQEYGYTF,TRBV28,TRBJ1-2,-,-
TGTGCCAGCAGCTTGTTTGGGGGAGGGGGCTACACCTTC,CASSLFGGGGYTF,TRBV7-2,TRBJ1-2,-,-
TGTGCCTGGAGCGACAGCGGGAGGATCAATGAGCAGTTCTTC,CAWSDSGRINEQFF,TRBV30,TRBJ2-1,once,TRBD2